The present entry profiles one T cell receptor (beta chain) with its context. The protocol was immunoSEQ multiplex PCR, while the TCRdb copy is restricted to in-frame clones and leaves out a portion. The table has 250,000 or so clones, almost 85% seen once; the top ten hold more than 4%. Trimming left V 1 base short and J 4 bases short, with 4 bases between. Germline V gives CDR1 SEHNR, CDR2 FQNEAQ (reference sequence). The CDR3 length is 12 residues. The data belong to a study of blood T cell repertoires in COVID-19. Overall study: Italy, Spain and the United States were the sources of the convalescent and acute COVID-19 samples. T cells, B-cell-depleted T cells, or PBMCs supplied cDNA or gDNA.

V gene TRBV7-9 combines with J gene TRBJ1-2; D is uncertain. Sequencing was done on a sample of peripheral blood. The receptor's source is a man between 50 and 59 years old with acute or convalescent COVID-19. CDR3 DNA: TGTGCCAGCAGCTTAGGCAGCTATGGCTACACCTTC. Translation gives CASSLGSYGYTF.